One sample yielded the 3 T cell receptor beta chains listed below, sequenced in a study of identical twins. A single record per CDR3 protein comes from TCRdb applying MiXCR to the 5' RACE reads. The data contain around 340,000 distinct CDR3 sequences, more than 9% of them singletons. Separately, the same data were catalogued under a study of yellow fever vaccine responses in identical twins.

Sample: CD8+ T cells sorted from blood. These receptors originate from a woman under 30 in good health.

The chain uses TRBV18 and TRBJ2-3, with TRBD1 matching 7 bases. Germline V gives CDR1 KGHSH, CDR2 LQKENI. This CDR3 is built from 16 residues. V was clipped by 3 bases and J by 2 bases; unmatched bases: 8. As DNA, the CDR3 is TGTGCCAGCTCACCGAGGACAGGAAGGTACACAGATACGCAGTATTTT. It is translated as CASSPRTGRYTDTQYF. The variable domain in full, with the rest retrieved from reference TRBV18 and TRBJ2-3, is NAGVMQNPRHLVRRRGQEARLRCSPMKGHSHVYWYRQLPEEGLKFMVYLQKENIIDESGMPKERFSAEFPKEGPSILRIQQVVRGDSAAYFCASSPRTGRYTDTQYFGPGTRLTVL.

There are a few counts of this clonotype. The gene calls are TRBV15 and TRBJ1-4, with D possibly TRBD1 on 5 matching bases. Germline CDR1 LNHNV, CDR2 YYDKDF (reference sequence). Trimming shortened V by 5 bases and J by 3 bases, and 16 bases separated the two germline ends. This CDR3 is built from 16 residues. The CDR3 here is CATSPGGGGANEKLFF. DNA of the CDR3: TGTGCCACCAGCCCAGGCGGGGGGGGTGCTAATGAAAAACTGTTTTTT.

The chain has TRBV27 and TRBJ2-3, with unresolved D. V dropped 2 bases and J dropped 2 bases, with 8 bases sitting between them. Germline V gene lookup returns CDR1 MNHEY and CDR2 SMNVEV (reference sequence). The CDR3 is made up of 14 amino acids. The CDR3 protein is CASSLLDDTDTQYF. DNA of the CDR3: TGTGCCAGCAGTTTACTGGACGACACAGATACGCAGTATTTT.